These 20 T cell receptor beta chains originate from one sample sequenced in a study of long-term antiretroviral therapy in people with HIV. Running of the v3.0 immunoSEQ assay took place at survey level. Profiled with immunoSEQ multiplex PCR; TCRdb holds only in-frame clones, not every one. Of about 21,000 clones listed, just over 85% were seen once; the top ten hold around 4.6%. Sequenced here: unsorted PBMCs, sampled 1.3 years after starting antiretroviral therapy. These receptor sequences come from a man in his sixties with HIV.

V gene TRBV27 combines with J gene TRBJ2-3; 12 bases are shared with TRBD1. The CDR3 consists of 15 residues. CDR1 and CDR2 from the germline V gene are MNHEY and SMNVEV (reference sequence). V trimming: 3 bases; J trimming: 8 bases; junction bases outside the gene matches: 6. The CDR3 DNA reads TGTGCCAGCAGTTTGAGGGACAGGGGGCCGAGTACGCAGTATTTT. Translation gives CASSLRDRGPSTQYF.

In DNA form, the CDR3 reads TGCAGCGTTGACAAAACGGGGACAGGGGACGAAAACTATGGCTACACCTTC. Translation gives CSVDKTGTGDENYGYTF. V gene TRBV29-1 combines with J gene TRBJ1-2, with 10 bases identical to TRBD1. The V gene's germline CDR1 is SQVTM and CDR2 ANQGSEA. Trimming cost V 3 bases and J 2 bases; bases outside gene matches: 12. The CDR3 extends over 17 amino acids.

The chain joins TRBV7-8 to TRBJ2-1; no reliable D call. Trimming stripped 3 bases from V and 6 bases from J, with 21 bases between. The germline V gene has CDR1 SGHVS and CDR2 FQNEAQ. This CDR3 is 17 amino acids long. The CDR3 loop reads CASSFAKVDDWGNEQFF. The CDR3 coding sequence is TGTGCCAGCAGCTTTGCGAAGGTGGACGACTGGGGCAATGAGCAGTTCTTC. The entire variable domain, with the rest obtained from reference TRBV7-8 and TRBJ2-1, is as follows: GAGVSQSPRYKVAKRGQDVALRCDPISGHVSLFWYQQALGQGPEFLTYFQNEAQLDKSGLPSDRFFAERPEGSVSTLKIQRTQQEDSAVYLCASSFAKVDDWGNEQFFGPGTRLTVL.

The chain is built from TRBV7-9 and TRBJ2-1; 8 nucleotides align to TRBD2. The ends lost 2 bases at V and 4 bases at J; junction bases unmatched: 7. Germline assignment: CDR1 SEHNR and CDR2 FQNEAQ (reference sequence). The CDR3 length is 16 residues. CDR3 DNA sequence: TGTGCCAGCAGCTTATCGCTAGCGGGCGCTTACAATGAGCAGTTCTTC. Amino acid sequence: CASSLSLAGAYNEQFF.

The V gene is TRBV7-7, the J gene TRBJ1-1; tentative D call: TRBD1 (5 bases). Germline CDR1 is SSHAT and CDR2 is FNYEAQ (reference sequence). V was pared by 5 bases and J by 1 base, with 8 bases between. The CDR3 extends over 13 amino acids. The CDR3 protein is CASSTDRNTEAFF. The CDR3 bases are TGTGCCAGCAGCACCGACAGGAACACTGAAGCTTTCTTT.

This CDR3 reads CASSPSGADLGYTF. CDR3 DNA: TGTGCCAGCAGCCCCTCGGGGGCAGACCTGGGCTACACCTTC. The J gene is TRBJ1-2, the V gene TRBV6-4; D is perhaps TRBD1 (6 bases). V lost 6 bases and J lost 8, with 19 bases in between. CDR1 is MRHNA and CDR2 is SNTAGT in the germline V gene. This CDR3 comprises 14 residues.

The CDR3 region is CASSLIAGDTQYF. As DNA, the CDR3 is TGTGCCAGCAGTCTAATAGCGGGAGACACGCAGTATTTT. V gene TRBV27 combines with J gene TRBJ2-3, with 9 nucleotides matching TRBD2. Germline-derived CDR1 and CDR2 are MNHEY and SMNVEV (reference sequence). The CDR3 is 13 residues long. V lost 5 bases and J lost 9; bases outside the gene matches: 6.

This chain uses TRBV7-2 with TRBJ1-5, with D tentatively TRBD1 (5 bases). Germline-derived CDR1 and CDR2 are SGHTA and FQGNSA. This CDR3 region has 14 residues. Trimming pared 2 bases from V and 5 bases from J, leaving 10 bases between. In nucleotides, the CDR3 is TGTGCCAGCAGCTTACTGGGGGGGGATCAGCCCCAGCATTTT. It specifies CASSLLGGDQPQHF.

The count of this clone is one. The genes are TRBV5-6 and TRBJ2-7, with D hard to call. Germline V lookup: CDR1 SGHDT, CDR2 YYEEEE. V was trimmed by 0 bases and J by 2 bases, leaving 6 bases between them. The CDR3 sequence is 13 residues long. The CDR3 loop reads CASSLGVPYEQYF. DNA for the CDR3: TGTGCCAGCAGCTTGGGGGTACCCTACGAGCAGTACTTC.

The chain joins TRBV10-3 to TRBJ2-1; TRBD1 agrees at 9 bases. The J segment lost 4 bases and the V segment lost 2 bases, leaving 9 bases of the junction unmatched. Germline assignment: CDR1 ENHRY and CDR2 SYGVKD. The CDR3 extends over 17 amino acids. CDR3 loop: CAISETVPGQGYNEQFF. CDR3 DNA sequence: TGTGCCATCAGTGAGACCGTCCCGGGACAGGGTTACAATGAGCAGTTCTTC.

The chain has TRBV30 and TRBJ2-2; 7 positions match TRBD1. The CDR3 consists of 12 residues. Germline V gene lookup returns CDR1 GTSNPN and CDR2 SVGIG (reference sequence). V lost 2 bases, J lost 6 bases, and 0 bases stayed unmatched. CDR3: CAWSRGPGELFF. As DNA, the CDR3 is TGTGCCTGGAGTAGGGGGCCCGGGGAGCTGTTTTTT. The whole variable domain, remainder taken from reference TRBV30 and TRBJ2-2, is SQTIHQWPATLVQPVGSPLSLECTVEGTSNPNLYWYRQAAGRGLQLLFYSVGIGQISSEVPQNLSASRPQDRQFILSSKKLLLSDSGFYLCAWSRGPGELFFGEGSRLTVL.

J is TRBJ2-3 and V is TRBV29-1, with D perhaps assigned TRBD1 or TRBD2 (5 bases each). The V gene's germline CDR1 is SQVTM and CDR2 ANQGSEA. CDR3 length: 15 amino acids. Trimming cost V 0 bases and J 2 bases, with 12 bases left between them. CDR3 sequence: CSVEEWGWDTDTQYF. In nucleotides, the CDR3 is TGCAGCGTTGAAGAATGGGGGTGGGACACAGATACGCAGTATTTT.

V usage is TRBV14 and J usage is TRBJ2-7; TRBD1 aligns across 10 bases. The CDR3 is made up of 14 amino acids. The V segment lost 3 bases and the J segment 3 bases; nucleotides outside the gene matches: 2. Germline V gene lookup returns CDR1 SGHDN and CDR2 FVKESK. The CDR3 DNA reads as TGTGCCAGCAGCCATGGACAGGGGGACTACGAGCAGTACTTC. This codes for CASSHGQGDYEQYF.

CDR3 DNA sequence: TGTGCCACCAGCAGGGTGCAAGAGACCCAGTACTTC. Encoded protein: CATSRVQETQYF. This chain uses TRBV15 with TRBJ2-5; unclear D gene. Germline CDR1 reads LNHNV; CDR2 reads YYDKDF (reference sequence). The CDR3 totals 12 residues. Trimming removed 3 bases at V and 2 bases at J, with 4 bases between.

The genes are TRBV27 and TRBJ1-3; possibly TRBD1 for D (6 bases). With 8 bases removed from V and 0 bases from J, the gap between germline ends came to 20 bases. The germline CDR1 and CDR2 sequences are MNHEY and SMNVEV (reference sequence). This CDR3 spans 17 amino acids. CDR3 bases: TGTGCCAGCCGGGGGGGCTCGGTGCCCTACTCTGGAAACACCATATATTTT. The encoded protein is CASRGGSVPYSGNTIYF.

The chain links TRBV18 to TRBJ2-7; 12 positions match TRBD2. The V gene end was trimmed by 0 bases and the J gene end by 1 base; junction bases not matched to a gene: 1. Germline assignment: CDR1 KGHSH and CDR2 LQKENI. This CDR3 spans 16 amino acids. The CDR3 here is CASSPPTSGRSYEQYF. The DNA of the CDR3 is TGTGCCAGCTCACCACCGACTAGCGGGAGATCCTACGAGCAGTACTTC.

The chain joins TRBV29-1 to TRBJ2-7; the D gene is possibly TRBD1 (6 bases). The CDR3 is 12 residues long. V lost 7 bases and J lost 3, with 13 bases in between. The germline V gene has CDR1 SQVTM and CDR2 ANQGSEA. This chain's CDR3 is CSGGHKGYEQYF. The CDR3 DNA is TGCAGCGGGGGACATAAGGGCTACGAGCAGTACTTC.

This clone was counted only a few times. This sequence joins TRBV6-1 and TRBJ1-2; 7 nucleotides match TRBD1. The length of the CDR3 is 10 residues. J lost 8 bases, V lost 8 bases, and 2 bases had no gene match. Germline V gives CDR1 MNHNS, CDR2 SASEGT. This chain's CDR3 is CASDREGYTF. The DNA for the CDR3 is TGTGCCAGCGACAGGGAGGGCTACACCTTC.

The V call is TRBV19, the J call TRBJ1-3; TRBD1 is a possible D gene (6 bases). Deletions cut 6 bases from V and 0 bases from J, with 15 bases between. The CDR3 runs 16 residues. The germline CDR1 and CDR2 sequences are LNHDA and SQIVND (reference sequence). CDR3 amino acids: CASRLQGWDSGNTIYF. CDR3 nucleotide sequence: TGTGCCAGTAGACTACAGGGTTGGGACTCTGGAAACACCATATATTTT.

The V call is TRBV18, the J call TRBJ2-3; the match to TRBD2 covers 9 bases. Per germline, CDR1 KGHSH and CDR2 LQKENI. V lost 3 bases to trimming and J lost 4 bases; unmatched junction nucleotides: 5. The CDR3 contains 15 residues. CDR3 coding DNA: TGTGCCAGCTCACCTCAGCGGGAGGCCCCAGATACGCAGTATTTT. This codes for CASSPQREAPDTQYF.